This TCR beta chain was sequenced in a study of T cell responses to AZD1222 COVID-19 vaccine. Study-wide results and limits: Clonal diversity may have been underestimated in mostly white British donors. Reportedly, nearly half the spike-specific TCRs target unmutated variant regions.

Note on this clone: Its antigen remains unknown.

V shed 3 bases, J shed 11 bases, and the junction held 12 bases outside the gene matches. The CDR3 has 15 residues. Per the germline V gene, CDR1 is SGHRS and CDR2 is YFSETQ. Clones were sequenced by immunoSEQ multiplex PCR, and TCRdb holds only the in-frame ones, with some missing. The sample carries about 170,000 clones, approximately 88% recorded once. Pooling covered second doses at about 4 or about 12 weeks. This sample comprised peripheral blood, obtained 28 days after the second AZD1222 dose. This chain joins TRBV5-1 and TRBJ1-1, with TRBD1 matching over 11 bases. The source is an adult who received the AZD1222 COVID-19 vaccine. The CDR3 spells CASSSNPGTGGEAFF. The CDR3 region has the DNA TGCGCCAGCAGCTCGAACCCTGGGACAGGGGGAGAGGCTTTCTTT.